A selection of T cell receptor beta chains follows, all from one sample in a study of blood T cell repertoires in COVID-19. The method was immunoSEQ multiplex PCR; TCRdb's version includes in-frame clones alone and lacks a portion of them. The sample carries 50,000 or so clones, 85% to 90% recorded once. Sequenced material: peripheral blood. Every receptor here comes from a man aged 65-85 years with acute or convalescent COVID-19. The CDR3 runs from the conserved cysteine through the conserved F or W. The order of the fields is clone size, J gene, D gene, V gene, CDR3 DNA, CDR3 protein. D genes are given only for firm matches. Rows give clone size only sometimes, using once, few, many, or a class for an expanded clone.

- | TRBJ1-1 | - | TRBV7-7 | TGTGCTAGCGGGCCGGGGGTTGAAGCTTTCTTT | CASGPGVEAFF
- | TRBJ2-2 | - | TRBV6-6 | TGTGCCAGCAGTCAAGCCAGGGGCATGGACACCGGGGAGCTGTTTTTT | CASSQARGMDTGELFF
- | TRBJ2-5 | - | TRBV6-5 | TGTGCCAGCGGAGGCAATGTAAAGACCCAGTACTTC | CASGGNVKTQYF
once | TRBJ2-5 | - | TRBV7-9 | TGTGCCAGCAGCCGGGGGTTCGAGGCGGAGACCCAGTACTTC | CASSRGFEAETQYF
- | TRBJ1-2 | TRBD1 | TRBV29-1 | TGCGTAACCTCGGCAGGGGGTCCCAATAACTATGGCTACACCTTC | CVTSAGGPNNYGYTF
once | TRBJ1-5 | - | TRBV10-3 | TGTGCCATCAGTGACCCGACCCGAGGTGGCAATCAGCCCCAGCATTTT | CAISDPTRGGNQPQHF
- | TRBJ1-1 | - | TRBV19 | TGTGCCAGTAGTATAGGGTGGGGGGACACTGAAGCTTTCTTT | CASSIGWGDTEAFF
- | TRBJ1-5 | - | TRBV19 | TGTGCCAGTAGTATTGGATCAGGGCTTGACAATCAGCCCCAGCATTTT | CASSIGSGLDNQPQHF
- | TRBJ2-5 | - | TRBV7-9 | TGTGCCAGCAGCTTAAACGGAGGGCTGGAGACCCAGTACTTC | CASSLNGGLETQYF
- | TRBJ1-1 | TRBD1 | TRBV6-2/TRBV6-3 | TGTGCCAGCAGTTTCGGACAGGGTATGAACACTGAAGCTTTCTTT | CASSFGQGMNTEAFF
- | TRBJ2-3 | - | TRBV18 | TGTGCCAGCTCACCCATTACACTGACTAGCACAGATACGCAGTATTTT | CASSPITLTSTDTQYF
- | TRBJ1-5 | TRBD1 | TRBV6-2/TRBV6-3 | TGTGCCAGCAGCCAGGGAAACAGGGGGCATCAGCCCCAGCATTTT | CASSQGNRGHQPQHF
- | TRBJ1-5 | TRBD1 | TRBV6-2/TRBV6-3 | TGTGCCAGCAGCCGGGGGACAGGGTGGCGGGATCAGCCCCAGCATTTT | CASSRGTGWRDQPQHF
- | TRBJ1-2 | - | TRBV7-2 | TGTGCCAGCAGGGTCCCGGGTTCAGGAGGGGGCTACACCTTC | CASRVPGSGGGYTF
- | TRBJ2-4 | TRBD1 | TRBV9 | TGTGCCAGCAGCGTAGGGACAGGGCCCCAAAACATTCAGTACTTC | CASSVGTGPQNIQYF
- | TRBJ2-5 | - | TRBV5-8 | TGTGCCAGCAGCTTGGACATGAAACAAGAGACCCAGTACTTC | CASSLDMKQETQYF
- | TRBJ1-5 | - | TRBV30 | TGTGCCTGGAGTCCAAGGGGGAGGGGGTCAAATCAGCCCCAGCATTTT | CAWSPRGRGSNQPQHF
- | TRBJ1-5 | TRBD1 | TRBV28 | TGTGCCAGCAGTCCCGGGACAGGGGGCGAACAGCCCCAGCATTTT | CASSPGTGGEQPQHF
- | TRBJ2-6 | - | TRBV29-1 | TGCAGCGTTGGACACTTCTCTGGGGCCAACGTCCTGACTTTC | CSVGHFSGANVLTF
- | TRBJ2-5 | - | TRBV4-1 | TGCGCCAGCAGCCTTCTCGTAGTCGGTTTCCAAGAGACCCAGTACTTC | CASSLLVVGFQETQYF
- | TRBJ2-2 | TRBD2 | TRBV7-2 | TGTGCCAGCAGCCTTCAGGGAGCGGGAGTCGGTCCCGGGGAGCTGTTTTTT | CASSLQGAGVGPGELFF
- | TRBJ1-1 | - | TRBV20-1 | TGCAGTGCTAGTCCGGGTAACACTGAAGCTTTCTTT | CSASPGNTEAFF
- | TRBJ1-5 | - | TRBV6-5 | TGTGCCAGCAGTTTACGGAGGGATAGCAATCAGCCCCAGCATTTT | CASSLRRDSNQPQHF
- | TRBJ2-7 | - | TRBV12-5 | TGTGCTAGTGGTTTATCCGGGATCTCATACGAGCAGTACTTC | CASGLSGISYEQYF
few | TRBJ1-4 | TRBD1 | TRBV5-1 | TGCGCCAGCAGCCGGGACAGTAATGAAAAACTGTTTTTT | CASSRDSNEKLFF
- | TRBJ2-2 | TRBD2 | TRBV19 | TGTGCCAGTAGGACGGGACTAGCGGGGGGATCGAACACCGGGGAGCTGTTTTTT | CASRTGLAGGSNTGELFF
- | TRBJ1-6 | - | TRBV28 | TGTGCCAGCAGCCCCCCCCCGGGGGTCCACTCACCCCTCCACTTT | CASSPPPGVHSPLHF
- | TRBJ2-2 | - | TRBV5-1 | TGCGCCAGCAGCTTGGGACAGTTTGCCGGGGAGCTGTTTTTT | CASSLGQFAGELFF
- | TRBJ2-7 | - | TRBV5-1 | TGCGCCAGCAGCCCCCGGGACTTCTCCTACGAGCAGTACTTC | CASSPRDFSYEQYF
- | TRBJ1-1 | - | TRBV28 | TGTGCCAGCAGTTCGGACAGTCTAATCACTGAAGCTTTCTTT | CASSSDSLITEAFF
once | TRBJ1-2 | - | TRBV9 | TGTGCCAGCAGCGTAGGCGACAGCCTTAACTATGGCTACACCTTC | CASSVGDSLNYGYTF
- | TRBJ2-7 | TRBD2 | TRBV9 | TGTGCCAGCAGCGCCGGACTAGCGGGTATCTACGAGCAGTACTTC | CASSAGLAGIYEQYF
- | TRBJ2-5 | TRBD1 | TRBV7-3 | TGTGCCAGCAGCCCACGAGGGCCAGGGGGACAAGAGACCCAGTACTTC | CASSPRGPGGQETQYF
- | TRBJ1-4 | TRBD1 | TRBV6-5 | TGTGCCAGCGTTGACAGGGCGGTGGGAAAACTGTTTTTT | CASVDRAVGKLFF
- | TRBJ2-3 | - | TRBV4-3 | TGCGCCAGCAGCCAGCAGGGGCCAGATACGCAGTATTTT | CASSQQGPDTQYF
- | TRBJ2-3 | TRBD2 | TRBV6-5 | TGTGCCAGCAGTTACCTTAGGCGGGAGGGCACAGATACGCAGTATTTT | CASSYLRREGTDTQYF
- | TRBJ2-7 | - | TRBV25-1 | TGTGCCAGCAGTGAGTTGGGGACGCGGGGCTACGAGCAGTACTTC | CASSELGTRGYEQYF
- | TRBJ1-6 | TRBD1 | TRBV6-5 | TGTGCCAGCAGCCAGGACAGGGGCGGGTCACCCCTCCACTTT | CASSQDRGGSPLHF
- | TRBJ2-5 | - | TRBV7-2 | TGTGCCAGCAGCTTAGGGTCAACTAACCAAGAGACCCAGTACTTC | CASSLGSTNQETQYF
once | TRBJ1-4 | TRBD1 | TRBV24-1 | TGTGCCACCAGTGACACCGGGACAGGCCTCGAAAAACTGTTTTTT | CATSDTGTGLEKLFF
- | TRBJ2-7 | - | TRBV3-1/TRBV3-2 | TGTGCCAGCAGCCCTCGACTGGGCTACGAGCAGTACTTC | CASSPRLGYEQYF
- | TRBJ1-2 | TRBD1 | TRBV11-2 | TGTGCCGGAGGATCGGGGACAGGGGTCTATGGCTACACCTTC | CAGGSGTGVYGYTF
- | TRBJ1-1 | - | TRBV7-2 | TGTGCCAGCAGCCCAACTGTCCCAATGAACACTGAAGCTTTCTTT | CASSPTVPMNTEAFF
- | TRBJ1-2 | - | TRBV11-2 | TGTGCCAGCAGCCCCCTACAGGGCTCCCATGGCTACACCTTC | CASSPLQGSHGYTF
- | TRBJ1-2 | - | TRBV4-1 | TGCGCCAGCAGCCAAGGATGGAGTGGCTACACCTTC | CASSQGWSGYTF
- | TRBJ2-1 | TRBD2 | TRBV29-1 | TGCAGCGTAACTAGCGGCAACAATGAGCAGTTCTTC | CSVTSGNNEQFF
- | TRBJ2-7 | - | TRBV2 | TGTGCCAGGGGGGGTAAAGGCAGTTTCTACGAGCAGTACTTC | CARGGKGSFYEQYF
- | TRBJ2-6 | - | TRBV19 | TGTGCCAGTAGTCCTTACCAGATCTCTGGGGCCAACGTCCTGACTTTC | CASSPYQISGANVLTF
- | TRBJ1-3 | - | TRBV10-3 | TGTGCCATCAGGACTAGTGCCGGCAACACCATATATTTT | CAIRTSAGNTIYF
few | TRBJ2-1 | - | TRBV7-3 | TGTGCCAGCAGCTCTCCGGGATCATTCGACAATGAGCAGTTCTTC | CASSSPGSFDNEQFF
- | TRBJ2-1 | TRBD2 | TRBV6-4 | TGTGCCAGCAGACAAACTAGCGGGAGTGTCGATGAGCAGTTCTTC | CASRQTSGSVDEQFF
- | TRBJ1-5 | - | TRBV27 | TGTGCCAGCAGTTTATTCAGCAGGGGCAAAGGACAGCCCCAGCATTTT | CASSLFSRGKGQPQHF
- | TRBJ2-3 | TRBD1 | TRBV3-1/TRBV3-2 | TGTGCCAGCGGAGGACAGGGGGCTGATACGCAGTATTTT | CASGGQGADTQYF
- | TRBJ2-1 | TRBD2 | TRBV15 | TGTGCCACCAGCAGAGCGGATAGCGGGAGCGATGAGCAGTTCTTC | CATSRADSGSDEQFF
- | TRBJ2-2 | TRBD1 | TRBV9 | TGTGCCAGCAGCGTACAGGGGGCGGGGGAGCTGTTTTTT | CASSVQGAGELFF